This entry concerns a single TCR beta chain. This record belongs to a study of blood T cell repertoires in COVID-19. Study at large: The United States, Italy and Spain supplied acute and convalescent COVID-19 samples. The analysed material was cDNA or gDNA that came from T cells, B-cell-depleted T cells, or PBMCs.

From germline, CDR1 is KGHDR and CDR2 SFDVKD. The junction had 1 base not matched to a gene; V was cut back by 3 bases and J by 3 bases. This CDR3 comprises 14 residues. Authors' analysis steps: From reference gene primer amplification, estimates of nucleated cell counts were derived. Here immunoSEQ multiplex PCR was the method, and the copy in TCRdb shows in-frame clones only, minus some. Clone size and the V and J calls come from that table; the DNA yielded D and trimming. This table has 99,000 or so clones, more than 75% appearing once. The source material was peripheral blood. This chain joins TRBV24-1 and TRBJ1-5; 7 positions match TRBD1. This TCR was recovered from a man aged 60 to 69 with acute or convalescent COVID-19. Here the CDR3 DNA reads TGTGCCACCAGTGATACAGGGGCCAATCAGCCCCAGCATTTT. This gives the protein CATSDTGANQPQHF.